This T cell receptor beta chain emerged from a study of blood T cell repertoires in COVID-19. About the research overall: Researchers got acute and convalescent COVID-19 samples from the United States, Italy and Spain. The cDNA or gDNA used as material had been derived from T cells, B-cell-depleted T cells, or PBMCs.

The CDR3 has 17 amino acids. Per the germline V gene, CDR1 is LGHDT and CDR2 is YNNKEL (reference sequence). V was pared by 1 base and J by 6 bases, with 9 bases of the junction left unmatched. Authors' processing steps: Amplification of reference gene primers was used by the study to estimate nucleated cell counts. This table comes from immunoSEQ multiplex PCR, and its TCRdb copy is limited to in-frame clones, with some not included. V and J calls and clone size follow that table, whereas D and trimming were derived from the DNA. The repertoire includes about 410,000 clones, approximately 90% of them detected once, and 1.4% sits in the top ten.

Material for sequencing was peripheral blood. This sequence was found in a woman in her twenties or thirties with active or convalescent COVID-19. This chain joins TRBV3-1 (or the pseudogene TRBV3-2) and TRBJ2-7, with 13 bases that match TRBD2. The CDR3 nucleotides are TGTGCCAGCAGCCAAGTTTGGGGAGGGACTAGCGGGGTCGAGCAGTACTTC. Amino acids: CASSQVWGGTSGVEQYF.